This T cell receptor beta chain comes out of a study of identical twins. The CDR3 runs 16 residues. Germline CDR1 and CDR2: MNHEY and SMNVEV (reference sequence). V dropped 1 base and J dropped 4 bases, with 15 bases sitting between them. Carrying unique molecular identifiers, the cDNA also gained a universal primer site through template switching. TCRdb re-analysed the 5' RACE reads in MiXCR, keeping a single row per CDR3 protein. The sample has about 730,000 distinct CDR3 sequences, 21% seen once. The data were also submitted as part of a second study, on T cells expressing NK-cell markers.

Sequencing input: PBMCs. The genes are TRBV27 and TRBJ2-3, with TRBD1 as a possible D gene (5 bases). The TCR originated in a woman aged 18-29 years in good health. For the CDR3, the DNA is TGTGCCAGCAGTTTATTGGGGCCCCGACGGGCAGATACGCAGTATTTT. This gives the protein CASSLLGPRRADTQYF.